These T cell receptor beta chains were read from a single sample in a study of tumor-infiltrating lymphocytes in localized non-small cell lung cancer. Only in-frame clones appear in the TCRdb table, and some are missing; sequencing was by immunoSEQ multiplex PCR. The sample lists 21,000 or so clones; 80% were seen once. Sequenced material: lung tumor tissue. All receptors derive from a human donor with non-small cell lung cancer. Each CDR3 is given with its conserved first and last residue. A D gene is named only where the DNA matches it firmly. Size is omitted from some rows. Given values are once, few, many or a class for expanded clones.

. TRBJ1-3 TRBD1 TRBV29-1 CSVGTGASGNTIYF TGCAGCGTCGGGACAGGGGCCTCTGGAAACACCATATATTTT
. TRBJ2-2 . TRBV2 CASSEISGNTGELFF TGTGCCAGCAGTGAAATCTCAGGGAACACCGGGGAGCTGTTTTTT
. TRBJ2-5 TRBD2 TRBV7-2 CASSRAGEETQYF TGTGCCAGCAGCCGAGCGGGAGAAGAGACCCAGTACTTC
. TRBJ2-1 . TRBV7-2 CASSPWINEQFF TGTGCCAGCAGCCCTTGGATCAATGAGCAGTTCTTC
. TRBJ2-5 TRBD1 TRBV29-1 CSVTGGETQYF TGCAGCGTTACAGGGGGAGAGACCCAGTACTTC
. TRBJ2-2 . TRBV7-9 CASSSRSTANTGELFF TGTGCCAGCAGCTCCCGATCGACAGCGAACACCGGGGAGCTGTTTTTT
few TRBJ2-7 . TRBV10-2 CASSESHGREQYF TGCGCCAGCAGTGAGTCGCACGGGCGAGAGCAGTACTTC
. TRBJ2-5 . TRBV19 CASSIGGKETQYF TGTGCCAGTAGTATAGGAGGAAAAGAGACCCAGTACTTC
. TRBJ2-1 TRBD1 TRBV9 CASSATGTDPSYNEQFF TGTGCCAGCAGCGCTACTGGGACAGACCCCTCCTACAATGAGCAGTTCTTC
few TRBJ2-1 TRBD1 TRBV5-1 CASSLTGPGQGHNEQFF TGCGCCAGCAGCTTGACCGGACCGGGACAGGGTCACAATGAGCAGTTCTTC
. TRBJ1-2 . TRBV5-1 CASSLYTQTTGGYTF TGCGCCAGCAGCTTGTACACTCAAACCACCGGAGGCTACACCTTC
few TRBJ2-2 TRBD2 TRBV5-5 CASSLRLAGGLVGELFF TGTGCCAGCAGCTTGCGACTAGCGGGAGGGCTTGTCGGGGAGCTGTTTTTT
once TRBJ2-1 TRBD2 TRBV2 CASNELLAGDEQFF TGTGCCAGCAACGAACTTCTAGCGGGAGATGAGCAGTTCTTC
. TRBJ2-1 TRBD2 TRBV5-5 CASNVWTSGRYEQFF TGTGCCAGCAACGTTTGGACTAGCGGGAGGTATGAGCAGTTCTTC
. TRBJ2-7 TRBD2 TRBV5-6 CASSWYGGVYEQYF TGTGCCAGCAGCTGGTACGGGGGGGTGTACGAGCAGTACTTC
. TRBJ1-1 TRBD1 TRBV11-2 CASSLVGQGAFF TGTGCCAGCAGCTTAGTAGGACAGGGGGCTTTCTTT
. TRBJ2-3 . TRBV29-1 CSVEGERARTDTQYF TGCAGCGTTGAAGGGGAGAGGGCGAGGACAGATACGCAGTATTTT
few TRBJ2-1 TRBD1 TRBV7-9 CASSQVAGQVYNEQFF TGTGCCAGCAGTCAAGTCGCGGGACAGGTATACAATGAGCAGTTCTTC
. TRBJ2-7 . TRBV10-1 CASSEVDIGEQYF TGCGCCAGCAGTGAGGTGGATATTGGCGAGCAGTACTTC
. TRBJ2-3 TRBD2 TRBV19 CASSPGGFTDTQYF TGTGCCAGTAGTCCGGGAGGGTTCACAGATACGCAGTATTTT
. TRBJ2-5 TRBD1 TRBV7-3 CASSQGTVKYF TGTGCCAGCAGTCAGGGGACAGTGAAGTACTTC
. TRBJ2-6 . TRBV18 CASSPRMLQAGANVLTF TGTGCCAGCTCACCACGGATGTTGCAGGCTGGGGCCAACGTCCTGACTTTC
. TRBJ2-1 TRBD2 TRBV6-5 CASSLSGRAWNEQFF TGTGCCAGCAGTTTAAGCGGGAGGGCCTGGAATGAGCAGTTCTTC
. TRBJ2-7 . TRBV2 CASSQRGGSYEQYF TGTGCCAGCAGCCAAAGAGGGGGCTCCTACGAGCAGTACTTC
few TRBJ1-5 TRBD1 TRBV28 CASDKTQGRGNQPQHF TGTGCCAGCGACAAAACACAGGGGAGGGGCAATCAGCCCCAGCATTTT
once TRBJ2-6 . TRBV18 CASSPRAIPSWDISGANVLTF TGTGCCAGCTCACCGAGGGCTATTCCTTCATGGGATATCTCCGGGGCCAACGTCCTGACTTTC
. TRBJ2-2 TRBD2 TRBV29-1 CSVRRGSSNTGELFF TGCAGCGTTCGCCGCGGGAGTTCGAACACCGGGGAGCTGTTTTTT
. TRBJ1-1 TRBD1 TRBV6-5 CASWDRIAEAFF TGTGCCAGCTGGGACAGGATCGCTGAAGCTTTCTTT
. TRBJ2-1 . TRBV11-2 CASATGSYNEQFF TGTGCCAGCGCCACAGGGTCCTACAATGAGCAGTTCTTC
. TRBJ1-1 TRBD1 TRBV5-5 CASSWGTGGNTEAFF TGTGCCAGCAGCTGGGGGACAGGTGGGAACACTGAAGCTTTCTTT
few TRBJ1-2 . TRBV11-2 CASSLAGSYGYTF TGTGCCAGCAGCTTAGCCGGATCCTATGGCTACACCTTC
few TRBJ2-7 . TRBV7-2 CASSLVQVSSYEQYF TGTGCCAGCAGCTTAGTCCAGGTTAGCTCCTACGAGCAGTACTTC
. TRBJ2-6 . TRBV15 CATSRDRAGANVLTF TGTGCCACCAGCAGAGATAGGGCTGGGGCCAACGTCCTGACTTTC
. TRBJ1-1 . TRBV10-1 CASSDMTYGRAFF TGCGCCAGCAGTGATATGACCTACGGACGGGCTTTCTTT
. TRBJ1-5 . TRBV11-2 CASSLVLGQPQHF TGTGCCAGCAGCTTAGTTCTTGGTCAGCCCCAGCATTTT
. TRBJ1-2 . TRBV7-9 CASSPLGNPTGGYTF TGTGCCAGCAGCCCCCTGGGAAACCCAACTGGAGGCTACACCTTC
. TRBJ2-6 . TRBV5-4 CASSLGGAGGANVLTF TGTGCCAGCAGCTTAGGAGGGGCGGGTGGGGCCAACGTCCTGACTTTC
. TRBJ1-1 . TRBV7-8 CASSPGRGNTEAFF TGTGCCAGCAGCCCAGGGCGTGGGAACACTGAAGCTTTCTTT
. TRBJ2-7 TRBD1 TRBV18 CASSPRDRGSYEQYF TGTGCCAGCTCACCAAGGGACAGGGGATCCTACGAGCAGTACTTC
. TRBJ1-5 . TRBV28 CASCSRSNQPQHF TGTGCCAGCTGTTCGCGTAGCAATCAGCCCCAGCATTTT
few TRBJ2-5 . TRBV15 CATSRAPGQETQYF TGTGCCACCAGCAGGGCCCCCGGTCAAGAGACCCAGTACTTC
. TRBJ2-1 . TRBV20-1 CSAMHNEQFF TGCAGTGCCATGCACAATGAGCAGTTCTTC
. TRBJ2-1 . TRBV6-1 CASSGVEKGMDEQFF TGTGCCAGCAGTGGGGTCGAAAAGGGTATGGATGAGCAGTTCTTC
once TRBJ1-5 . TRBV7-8 CASSVDSYSNQPQHF TGTGCCAGCAGCGTAGACAGCTATAGCAATCAGCCCCAGCATTTT
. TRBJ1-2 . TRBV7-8 CASSLSAGSSYGYTF TGTGCCAGCAGCTTATCCGCAGGGAGTTCCTATGGCTACACCTTC
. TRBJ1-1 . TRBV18 CASSPGEPRAFF TGTGCCAGCTCACCCGGTGAGCCGAGAGCTTTCTTT
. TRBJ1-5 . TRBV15 CATSRDRALLSYQPQHF TGTGCCACCAGCAGAGATAGGGCATTACTATCGTATCAGCCCCAGCATTTT
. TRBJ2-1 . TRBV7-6 CASSLGLGTTSYNEQFF TGTGCCAGCAGCTTAGGTCTGGGAACAACTTCCTACAATGAGCAGTTCTTC
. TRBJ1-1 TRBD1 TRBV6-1 CASRSTGLFTEAFF TGTGCCAGCAGATCGACAGGGCTATTCACTGAAGCTTTCTTT
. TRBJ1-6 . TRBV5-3 CARSRRQACSYNSPLHF TGTGCCAGAAGCCGCCGACAGGCCTGCTCCTATAATTCACCCCTCCACTTT
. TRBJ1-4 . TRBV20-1 CSARDGAVLFF TGCAGTGCTAGAGATGGGGCAGTACTGTTTTTT
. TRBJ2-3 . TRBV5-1 CASSLEDPRADTQYF TGCGCCAGCAGCTTGGAGGACCCCCGGGCGGATACGCAGTATTTT
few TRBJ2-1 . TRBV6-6 CASSRLGPNNEQFF TGTGCCAGCAGCCGTCTAGGACCAAACAATGAGCAGTTCTTC
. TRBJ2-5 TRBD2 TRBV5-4 CASSLSGGEGETQYF TGTGCCAGCAGCTTGTCTGGGGGGGAGGGGGAGACCCAGTACTTC
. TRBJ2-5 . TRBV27 CASSLGKGPPETQYF TGTGCCAGCAGTCTGGGGAAAGGCCCGCCGGAGACCCAGTACTTC
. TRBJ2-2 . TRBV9 CASSVTGDGHTGELFF TGTGCCAGCAGCGTAACGGGAGATGGGCACACCGGGGAGCTGTTTTTT